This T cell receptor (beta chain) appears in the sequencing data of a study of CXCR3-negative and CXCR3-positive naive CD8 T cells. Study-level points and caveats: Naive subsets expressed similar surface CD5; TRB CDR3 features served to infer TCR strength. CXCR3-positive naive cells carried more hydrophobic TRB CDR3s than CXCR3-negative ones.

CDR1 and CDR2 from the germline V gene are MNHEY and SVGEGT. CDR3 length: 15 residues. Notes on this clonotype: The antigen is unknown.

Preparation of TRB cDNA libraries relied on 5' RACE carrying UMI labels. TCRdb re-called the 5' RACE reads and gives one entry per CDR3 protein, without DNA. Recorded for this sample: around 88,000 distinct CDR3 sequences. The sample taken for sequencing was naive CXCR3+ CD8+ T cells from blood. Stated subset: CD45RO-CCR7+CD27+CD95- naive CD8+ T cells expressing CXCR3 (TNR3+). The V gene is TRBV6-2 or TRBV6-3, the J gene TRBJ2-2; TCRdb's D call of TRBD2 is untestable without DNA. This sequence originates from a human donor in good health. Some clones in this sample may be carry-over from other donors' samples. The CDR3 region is CASARLAGDTGELFF.